These 32 T cell receptor beta chains came from one sample sequenced in a study of T cells in Graves' hyperthyroidism and ophthalmopathy. Template material for amplifying TCR beta CDR3 regions consisted of RNA transcripts. HTBI primers were the set used in a first-round RT-PCR of the TCR CDR3. TCRdb re-called the multiplex PCR reads through MiXCR, storing one row per CDR3 protein. Altogether about 610,000 distinct CDR3 sequences are present, 16% being singletons, with the ten largest covering around 3.5%. The sequencing sample was made of blood. These receptors originate from a woman aged 35 to 49 with Graves' ophthalmopathy.

This chain uses TRBV20-1 with TRBJ2-3; 10 bases agree with TRBD2. Looked up from germline, CDR1 is DFQATT and CDR2 is SNEGSKA (reference sequence). The length of the CDR3 is 14 residues. V lost 5 bases, J lost 4 bases, and 6 bases stayed unmatched. The CDR3 reads CSAPAGGPADTQYF. The CDR3 DNA sequence: TGCAGTGCTCCAGCGGGGGGGCCCGCAGATACGCAGTATTTT.

This clonotype was detected only a few times. The V gene is TRBV7-6, the J gene TRBJ1-6, with D possibly TRBD1 on 6 matching bases. The CDR3 runs 16 residues. Germline CDR1 is SGHVS and CDR2 is FNYEAQ. The V gene lost 1 base and the J gene lost 10 bases, with 17 bases spanning the gap. The CDR3 is CASSLGAAGARSPLHF. In DNA, the CDR3 is TGTGCCAGCAGCTTAGGGGCTGCGGGGGCACGGTCACCCCTCCACTTT.

In this sample, this clonotype turned up many times. The chain is built from TRBV2 and TRBJ2-7, with TRBD1 matching 7 bases. The ends lost 6 bases at V and 3 bases at J; junction bases unmatched: 5. From germline, CDR1 is SNHLY and CDR2 FYNNEI. This CDR3 has 13 residues. Here the CDR3 reads CASRTGFYYEQYF. DNA of the CDR3: TGTGCCAGCAGGACAGGGTTTTACTACGAGCAGTACTTC.

The chain joins TRBV7-2 to TRBJ2-7; no definite D call. The CDR3 totals 13 residues. V was shortened by 0 bases and J by 2 bases, with 5 bases between the two germline ends. Germline CDR1 SGHTA, CDR2 FQGNSA. This CDR3 is CASSLAVAYEQYF. The CDR3 DNA is TGTGCCAGCAGCTTAGCGGTTGCCTACGAGCAGTACTTC.

The chain has TRBV19 and TRBJ2-5; 7 positions match TRBD2. This CDR3 contains 14 residues. Looked up from germline, CDR1 is LNHDA and CDR2 is SQIVND (reference sequence). The V and J ends lost 3 bases and 2 bases, in that order; junction bases with no gene match: 3. In nucleotides, the CDR3 is TGTGCCAGTAGTATGGGGGGGATGCAAGAGACCCAGTACTTC. It is translated as CASSMGGMQETQYF.

This clonotype was seen at least ten times. The rearrangement uses TRBV12-3 or TRBV12-4 and TRBJ1-1; D gene ambiguous. The CDR3 length is 14 residues. Trimming stripped 7 bases from V and 0 bases from J, with 12 bases between. CDR3 DNA: TGTGCCAGCACCCCGGCGGGCATGAACACTGAAGCTTTCTTT. Its protein is CASTPAGMNTEAFF.

In this sample, this clonotype turned up many times. The chain couples TRBV3-1 to TRBJ1-3; no clear D. Germline V lookup: CDR1 LGHDT, CDR2 YNNKEL (reference sequence). V lost 4 bases and J 1 base, leaving 8 bases between the germline ends. CDR3 size: 14 residues. CDR3 amino acids: CASSRSGSGNTIYF. The CDR3 bases are TGTGCCAGCAGCCGGAGCGGATCTGGAAACACCATATATTTT.

This clonotype was seen repeatedly, ten times or more. The chain carries TRBV27 and TRBJ2-4, with a possible D match to TRBD2 (5 bases). The length of the CDR3 is 14 residues. Trimming left V 6 bases short and J 7 bases short, with 16 bases between. CDR1 and CDR2 from the germline V gene are MNHEY and SMNVEV (reference sequence). The CDR3 region is CASSQDSTRNIQYF. Here the CDR3 DNA reads TGTGCCAGCAGCCAAGACTCAACTAGGAACATTCAGTACTTC.

The table lists this clonotype with many counts. This chain uses TRBV2 with TRBJ2-3; weak D call: TRBD2 (5 bases). Between the trimmed V and J ends, which lost 8 bases and 0 bases, there was a span of 12 bases. The germline V gene has CDR1 SNHLY and CDR2 FYNNEI. There are 14 residues in the CDR3. CDR3 protein: CASGQRRSTDTQYF. The CDR3 DNA sequence: TGTGCCAGCGGCCAGCGGAGAAGCACAGATACGCAGTATTTT.

This chain joins TRBV28 and TRBJ2-7; 8 bases map to TRBD1. CDR1 MDHEN and CDR2 SYDVKM come from the germline V gene. This CDR3 is built from 15 residues. The trim removed 6 bases at V and 2 bases at J, leaving 9 bases unmatched. CDR3 nucleotide sequence: TGTGCCAGCAGCCCACCCGGGACAGGAACCTACGAGCAGTACTTC. Protein product: CASSPPGTGTYEQYF.

Note on this clonotype: Being one base from a much bigger clone, this may be a read error. V usage is TRBV6-1 and J usage is TRBJ2-5, with D possibly TRBD2 on 6 matching bases. This CDR3 comprises 13 residues. Trimming removed 5 bases from V and 7 bases from J, with 14 bases in between. From germline, CDR1 is MNHNS and CDR2 SASEGT. The CDR3: CASSPWEEGTQYF. The CDR3 DNA follows: TGTGCCAGCAGTCCTTGGGAGGAAGGGACCCAGTACTTC.

The chain joins TRBV20-1 to TRBJ1-1, with 7 bases fitting TRBD1. With V trimmed by 6 bases and J by 0 bases, 4 bases remained unmatched. Per germline, CDR1 DFQATT and CDR2 SNEGSKA (reference sequence). This CDR3 comprises 13 residues. CDR3 coding DNA: TGCAGTGCCATGGGACAGCTGAACACTGAAGCTTTCTTT. Protein: CSAMGQLNTEAFF.

This clonotype has a handful of counts. This chain joins TRBV29-1 and TRBJ2-5; D tentatively fits TRBD1 or TRBD2 (6 bases each). Germline loops: CDR1 SQVTM, CDR2 ANQGSEA. Trimming took off 5 bases at V and 0 bases at J, with 19 bases between the two ends. The CDR3 runs 16 residues. The CDR3 DNA reads as TGCAGCGTTAGGGGGGAGCAGGTAGCCTACCAAGAGACCCAGTACTTC. Translation gives CSVRGEQVAYQETQYF.

This chain uses TRBV4-1 with TRBJ2-2; D ambiguous. V was clipped by 3 bases and J by 1 base, with 9 bases between them. Germline values: CDR1 MGHRA, CDR2 YSYEKL. This CDR3 is 15 amino acids long. The CDR3, as DNA: TGCGCCAGCAGCCATGGGCACCTGAACACCGGGGAGCTGTTTTTT. Protein: CASSHGHLNTGELFF.

There are many counts of this clonotype. V gene TRBV11-2 combines with J gene TRBJ2-7; 8 bases agree with TRBD1. This CDR3 spans 14 amino acids. From germline, CDR1 is SGHAT and CDR2 FQNNGV. The V and J ends lost 6 bases and 5 bases, in that order; junction bases with no gene match: 9. CDR3 region: CASRRIQGANEQYF. The CDR3, as DNA: TGTGCCAGCAGGAGAATCCAGGGGGCTAACGAGCAGTACTTC.

The CDR3 region is CASSLGLLGSGTGTDTQYF. As DNA, the CDR3 is TGTGCCAGCAGCTTAGGGTTGCTGGGAAGCGGGACGGGCACAGATACGCAGTATTTT. V gene TRBV7-9 combines with J gene TRBJ2-3, with TRBD2 matching 7 bases. Germline trimming cut 1 base from V and 1 base from J; bases unmatched to any gene: 14. Per the germline V gene, CDR1 is SEHNR and CDR2 is FQNEAQ (reference sequence). CDR3 size: 19 residues.

This clonotype was detected ten times or more. The J gene is TRBJ2-7, the V gene TRBV5-1; 12 nucleotides match TRBD2. V dropped 4 bases and J dropped 6; count of bases not matched to a gene: 11. Germline V gene sequence: CDR1 SGHRS, CDR2 YFSETQ. This CDR3 spans 16 amino acids. The CDR3 DNA reads as TGCGCCAGCAGCCCTACCAAACTAGCGGGAGGTGGCGAGCAGTACTTC. As protein: CASSPTKLAGGGEQYF.

Worth noting for this clonotype: Mismatch with germline at one junction end may stem from a read error. V is TRBV25-1 and J is TRBJ2-7; D remains unclear. The CDR3 sequence is 11 residues long. CDR1 MGHDK and CDR2 SYGVNS come from the germline V gene. In DNA, the CDR3 is TGTGCCAGCAGTGAATTGAGAGAGCATTACTTC. Its translation is CASSELREHYF.

This clonotype was observed many times. This chain links TRBV18 with TRBJ1-1, with D possibly matching TRBD1 (5 bases). Trimming left V 6 bases short and J 6 bases short, with 17 bases between. CDR3 length: 14 residues. Germline V gene data show CDR1 as KGHSH and CDR2 as LQKENI. CDR3 residues: CASSQMSGTSEAFF. The CDR3, as DNA: TGTGCCAGCTCTCAAATGTCCGGGACCTCTGAAGCTTTCTTT.

This clonotype occurred a few times. The V call is TRBV7-9, the J call TRBJ1-2; 9 bases map to TRBD1. The CDR3 covers 19 residues. The germline gives CDR1 SEHNR, CDR2 FQNEAQ (reference sequence). V shed 4 bases and J 5 bases; nucleotides not matched to a gene: 20. The CDR3 DNA sequence: TGTGCCAGCAGCTCCGCCGGTTGGGACAGGGTTCCCAAATTATATGGCTACACCTTC. Translation gives CASSSAGWDRVPKLYGYTF.

The chain recombines TRBV24-1 with TRBJ2-1; 11 bases align to TRBD2. Germline CDR1 and CDR2: KGHDR and SFDVKD. V dropped 5 bases and J dropped 5; count of bases not matched to a gene: 4. The CDR3 extends over 15 amino acids. CDR3 sequence: CATSAHSGRDNEQFF. In DNA form, the CDR3 reads TGTGCCACCAGTGCCCATAGCGGGAGGGACAATGAGCAGTTCTTC.

This chain joins TRBV7-2 and TRBJ1-1; D call uncertain. The CDR3 sequence is 15 residues long. Germline assignment: CDR1 SGHTA and CDR2 FQGNSA. V was shortened by 5 bases and J by 6 bases, with 19 bases between the two germline ends. The CDR3, as DNA: TGTGCCAGCAGCCCCACGACGGAGCTACGGTCTGAAGCTTTCTTT. It specifies CASSPTTELRSEAFF.

This clonotype was recorded a few times. The chain's CDR3 is CASPGLDGRGRSDGFDTQYF. The DNA for the CDR3 is TGTGCCAGCCCGGGTCTAGACGGGAGGGGGCGATCGGACGGTTTCGATACGCAGTATTTT. V gene TRBV6-1 combines with J gene TRBJ2-3; perhaps TRBD2 as D (8 bases). V was shortened by 8 bases and J by 6 bases, with 36 bases between the two germline ends. Germline CDR1 is MNHNS and CDR2 is SASEGT. CDR3 length: 20 amino acids.

This clonotype was seen many times. The CDR3 DNA sequence: TGTGCCAGCACCCCGGGACAAATGAACACTGAAGCTTTCTTT. Its protein product is CASTPGQMNTEAFF. The chain joins TRBV11-2 to TRBJ1-1, with D perhaps matching TRBD1 (6 bases). With 7 bases removed from V and 0 bases from J, the gap between germline ends came to 12 bases. Germline V gives CDR1 SGHAT, CDR2 FQNNGV. The CDR3 consists of 14 residues.

This clonotype was recorded at least ten times. The chain couples TRBV7-2 to TRBJ1-6, with 9 bases matching TRBD1. Germline CDR1 SGHTA, CDR2 FQGNSA. This CDR3 spans 13 amino acids. Trimming took 3 bases from V and 15 from J; bases not matched to a gene: 6. In DNA form, the CDR3 reads TGTGCCAGCAGCTTGGGGACAGGGCATTTCCTCCACTTT. This sequence encodes CASSLGTGHFLHF.

The table lists this clonotype with a few counts. CDR3 DNA: TGCGCCAGCAGCCAAGAAACGGGCTTAATGAACACTGAAGCTTTCTTT. Protein product: CASSQETGLMNTEAFF. This chain links TRBV4-1 with TRBJ1-1; D unclear. V was pared by 0 bases and J by 0 bases, with 11 bases between. The CDR3 totals 16 residues. The germline V gene encodes CDR1 MGHRA and CDR2 YSYEKL.

This clonotype was counted ten times or more. The chain carries TRBV27 and TRBJ2-7; 9 nucleotides align to TRBD2. Trimming took 4 bases from V and 2 from J; bases not matched to a gene: 3. CDR3 size: 14 residues. CDR1 and CDR2 from the germline V gene are MNHEY and SMNVEV (reference sequence). The CDR3 reads CASSYLAGAYEQYF. The CDR3 region has the DNA TGTGCCAGCAGTTACTTAGCGGGAGCCTACGAGCAGTACTTC.

This clonotype was detected only a few times. This chain uses TRBV7-3 with TRBJ2-2, with 8 bases aligning to TRBD1. CDR3 length: 17 residues. Germline CDR1 SGHTA, CDR2 FQGTGA. V lost 1 base to trimming and J lost 1 base; unmatched junction nucleotides: 5. The CDR3 here is CASSLIPGQVNTGELFF. The CDR3 nucleotides are TGTGCCAGCAGCTTAATTCCGGGACAGGTGAACACCGGGGAGCTGTTTTTT. The full variable domain, its missing parts supplied by reference TRBV7-3 and TRBJ2-2, is GAGVSQTPSNKVTEKGKYVELRCDPISGHTALYWYRQSLGQGPEFLIYFQGTGAADDSGLPNDRFFAVRPEGSVSTLKIQRTERGDSAVYLCASSLIPGQVNTGELFFGEGSRLTVL.

The chain combines TRBV11-2 with TRBJ2-5; no clear D gene. Germline loops: CDR1 SGHAT, CDR2 FQNNGV. This CDR3 region has 13 residues. With 0 bases removed from V and 4 bases from J, the gap between germline ends came to 6 bases. CDR3 region: CASSLEVVETQYF. The CDR3 DNA sequence: TGTGCCAGCAGCTTAGAGGTGGTAGAGACCCAGTACTTC.

This clonotype was seen at least ten times. This chain uses TRBV24-1 with TRBJ2-1, with 9 bases aligning to TRBD2. CDR3 length equals 16 residues. Germline lookup yields CDR1 KGHDR and CDR2 SFDVKD. The trim removed 1 base at V and 9 bases at J, leaving 9 bases unmatched. The CDR3 protein is CATSDLAGGGLSEQFF. The DNA for the CDR3 is TGTGCCACCAGTGATTTAGCGGGAGGTGGTCTGAGTGAGCAGTTCTTC.

V is TRBV5-1 and J is TRBJ1-2, with 7 bases lining up with TRBD1. The V gene's germline CDR1 is SGHRS and CDR2 YFSETQ. J lost 1 base, V lost 4 bases, and 10 bases had no gene match. The CDR3 consists of 16 residues. CDR3: CASSIGGGGNNYGYTF. The CDR3 region has the DNA TGCGCCAGCAGCATAGGGGGCGGGGGAAATAACTATGGCTACACCTTC.

This clonotype showed up just a few times. V is TRBV5-1 and J is TRBJ2-2; D possibly corresponds to TRBD2 (5 bases). Trimming removed 4 bases at V and 0 bases at J, with 10 bases between. The CDR3 loop spans 15 amino acids. Per the germline V gene, CDR1 is SGHRS and CDR2 is YFSETQ. CDR3 loop: CASSRDGTNTGELFF. The DNA of the CDR3 is TGCGCCAGCAGCCGCGACGGGACGAACACCGGGGAGCTGTTTTTT.